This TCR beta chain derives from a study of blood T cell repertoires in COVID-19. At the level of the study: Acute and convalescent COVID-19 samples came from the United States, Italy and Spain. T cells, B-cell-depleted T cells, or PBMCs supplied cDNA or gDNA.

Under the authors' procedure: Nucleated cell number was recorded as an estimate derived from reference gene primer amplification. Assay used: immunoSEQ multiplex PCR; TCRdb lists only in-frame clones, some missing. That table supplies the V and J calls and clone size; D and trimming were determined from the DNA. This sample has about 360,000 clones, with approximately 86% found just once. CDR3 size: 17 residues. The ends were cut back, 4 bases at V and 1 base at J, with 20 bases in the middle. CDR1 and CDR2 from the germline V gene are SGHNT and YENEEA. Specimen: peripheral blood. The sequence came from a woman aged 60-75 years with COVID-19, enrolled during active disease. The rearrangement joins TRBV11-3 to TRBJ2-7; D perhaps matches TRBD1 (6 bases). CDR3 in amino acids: CASSSITNRARSYEQYF. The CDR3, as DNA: TGTGCCAGCAGCTCCATAACAAACAGGGCGCGGTCCTACGAGCAGTACTTC.